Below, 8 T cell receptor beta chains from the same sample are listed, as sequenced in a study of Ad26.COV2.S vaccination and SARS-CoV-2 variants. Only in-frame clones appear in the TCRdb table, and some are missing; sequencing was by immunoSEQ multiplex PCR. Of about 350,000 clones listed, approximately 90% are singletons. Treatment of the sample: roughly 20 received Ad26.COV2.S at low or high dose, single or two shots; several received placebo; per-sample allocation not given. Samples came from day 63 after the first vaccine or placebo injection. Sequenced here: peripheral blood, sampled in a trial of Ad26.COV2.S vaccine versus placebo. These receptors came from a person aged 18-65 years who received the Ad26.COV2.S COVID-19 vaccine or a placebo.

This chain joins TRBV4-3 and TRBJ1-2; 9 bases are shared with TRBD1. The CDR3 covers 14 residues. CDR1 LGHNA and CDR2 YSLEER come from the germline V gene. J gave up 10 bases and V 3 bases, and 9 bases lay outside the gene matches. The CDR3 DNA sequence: TGCGCCAGCAGCCACTCCGGGACAGGGAAGCCCTACACCTTC. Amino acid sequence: CASSHSGTGKPYTF.

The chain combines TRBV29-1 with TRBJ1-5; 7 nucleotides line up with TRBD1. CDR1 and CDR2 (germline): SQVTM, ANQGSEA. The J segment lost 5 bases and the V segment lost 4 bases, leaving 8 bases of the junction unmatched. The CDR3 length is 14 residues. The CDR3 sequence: CSVGLGTADQPQHF. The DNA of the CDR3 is TGCAGCGTTGGACTAGGGACAGCCGATCAGCCCCAGCATTTT.

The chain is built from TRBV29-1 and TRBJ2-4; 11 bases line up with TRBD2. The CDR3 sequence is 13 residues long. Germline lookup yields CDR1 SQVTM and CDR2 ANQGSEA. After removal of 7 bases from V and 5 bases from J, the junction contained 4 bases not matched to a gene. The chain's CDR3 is CSASLAGENIQYF. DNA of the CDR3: TGCAGCGCCTCACTAGCGGGGGAAAACATTCAGTACTTC. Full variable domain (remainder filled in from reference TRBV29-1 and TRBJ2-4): SAVISQKPSRDICQRGTSLTIQCQVDSQVTMMFWYRQQPGQSLTLIATANQGSEATYESGFVIDKFPISRPNLTFSTLTVSNMSPEDSSIYLCSASLAGENIQYFGAGTRLSVL.

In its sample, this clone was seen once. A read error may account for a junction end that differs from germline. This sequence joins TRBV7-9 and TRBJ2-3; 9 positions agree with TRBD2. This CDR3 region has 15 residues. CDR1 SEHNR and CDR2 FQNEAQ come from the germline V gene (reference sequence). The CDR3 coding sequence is TGTGCCAGCAGATTAGCGGGGGCCCGCACAGATACGCAGTATTTT. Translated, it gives CASRLAGARTDTQYF.

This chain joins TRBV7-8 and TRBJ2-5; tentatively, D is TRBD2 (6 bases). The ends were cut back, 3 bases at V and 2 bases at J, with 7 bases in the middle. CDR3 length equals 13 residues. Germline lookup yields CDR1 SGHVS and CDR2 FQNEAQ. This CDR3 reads CASSLGLQETQYF. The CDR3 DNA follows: TGTGCCAGCAGCTTGGGACTTCAAGAGACCCAGTACTTC.

Here the CDR3 reads CASSAGSRGGNEKLFF. The CDR3 coding sequence is TGTGCCAGCAGCGCGGGGTCCCGTGGAGGTAATGAAAAACTGTTTTTT. The chain recombines TRBV5-4 with TRBJ1-4; no clear D. The germline V and J ends were trimmed by 4 bases and 4 bases, with 17 bases remaining between them. CDR3 size: 16 residues. Germline CDR1 is SGHNT and CDR2 is YYREEE (reference sequence).

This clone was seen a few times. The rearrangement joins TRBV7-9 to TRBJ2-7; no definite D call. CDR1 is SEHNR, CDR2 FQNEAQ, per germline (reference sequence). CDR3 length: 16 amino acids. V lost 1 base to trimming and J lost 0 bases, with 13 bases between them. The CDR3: CASSLDWADSSYEQYF. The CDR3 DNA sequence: TGTGCCAGCAGCTTAGATTGGGCCGATAGCTCCTACGAGCAGTACTTC.

CDR3 sequence reads: CASSLVVNFEETQYF. Written as DNA, the CDR3 is TGTGCCAGCAGTTTAGTAGTGAATTTCGAGGAGACCCAGTACTTC. The chain combines TRBV27 with TRBJ2-5; no clear D gene. V was shortened by 2 bases and J by 5 bases, with 15 bases between the two germline ends. The germline V gene encodes CDR1 MNHEY and CDR2 SMNVEV (reference sequence). CDR3 length: 15 residues.